The 7 T cell receptor beta chains in this list originate from one sample, sequenced in a study of siplizumab effects on memory and regulatory T cells. Here immunoSEQ multiplex PCR was the method, and the copy in TCRdb shows in-frame clones only, minus some. The table lists some 100,000 clones, more than 95% of them singletons. The sequencing sample was made of naive CD4+ T cells sorted from blood. The receptors shown here come from a human donor in good health.

The chain links TRBV2 to TRBJ2-3; TRBD2 might be the D (5 bases). V was clipped by 3 bases and J by 2 bases, with 12 bases between them. Germline CDR1 reads SNHLY; CDR2 reads FYNNEI. The CDR3 contains 15 residues. The CDR3 coding sequence is TGTGCCAGCAGTGAGGAGGTAGGCGCCACAGATACGCAGTATTTT. Translated: CASSEEVGATDTQYF.

The table lists this clone with a count of one. The rearrangement joins TRBV5-6 to TRBJ1-1; D is perhaps TRBD1 (5 bases). The CDR3 is 13 amino acids. V dropped 2 bases and J dropped 7 bases, with 12 bases sitting between them. From germline, CDR1 is SGHDT and CDR2 YYEEEE. The chain's CDR3 is CASSLQWGGEAFF. CDR3 DNA sequence: TGTGCCAGCAGCTTACAGTGGGGGGGTGAAGCTTTCTTT.

The genes are TRBV5-1 and TRBJ2-7, with 7 bases lining up with TRBD2. The junction had 7 bases not matched to a gene; V was cut back by 5 bases and J by 5 bases. Germline values: CDR1 SGHRS, CDR2 YFSETQ. The CDR3 is 13 amino acids. As DNA, the CDR3 is TGCGCCAGCAGAATTCGCGCGGGAGACGAGCAGTACTTC. As protein: CASRIRAGDEQYF.

The CDR3 region has the DNA TGTGCCAGCAGCTTGACGACCCTCGGCACTGAAGCTTTCTTT. It specifies CASSLTTLGTEAFF. The chain couples TRBV7-9 to TRBJ1-1; no clear D gene. CDR3 length: 14 residues. Germline CDR1 is SEHNR and CDR2 is FQNEAQ (reference sequence). Between the trimmed V and J ends, which lost 3 bases and 4 bases, there was a span of 12 bases.

The chain has TRBV4-2 and TRBJ1-5, with D unresolved. The CDR3 sequence is 16 residues long. V gave up 0 bases and J gave up 4 bases, with 13 bases separating them. Germline-derived CDR1 and CDR2 are LGHNA and YNFKEQ. The DNA for the CDR3 is TGTGCCAGCAGCCAAGATTTAAACGGGAAAAATCAGCCCCAGCATTTT. It yields the protein CASSQDLNGKNQPQHF.

CDR3 residues: CASGSGRDSLMNTEAFF. For the CDR3, the DNA is TGTGCTAGTGGTTCGGGTCGGGACAGCCTCATGAACACTGAAGCTTTCTTT. The V gene is TRBV12-5, the J gene TRBJ1-1; 7 nucleotides match TRBD1. Germline lookup yields CDR1 LGHNT and CDR2 FRNRAP. The CDR3 runs 17 residues. V gave up 4 bases and J gave up 0 bases; unmatched junction bases: 11.

This rearrangement joins TRBV7-3 to TRBJ2-7, with TRBD2 matching 10 bases. V lost 3 bases and J lost 6; bases outside the gene matches: 8. The germline CDR1 and CDR2 sequences are SGHTA and FQGTGA. This CDR3 comprises 15 residues. The CDR3 nucleotides read TGTGCCAGCAGCTTTAGCGGGGGGCCCTCCCGCGAGCAGTACTTC. Translation: CASSFSGGPSREQYF.